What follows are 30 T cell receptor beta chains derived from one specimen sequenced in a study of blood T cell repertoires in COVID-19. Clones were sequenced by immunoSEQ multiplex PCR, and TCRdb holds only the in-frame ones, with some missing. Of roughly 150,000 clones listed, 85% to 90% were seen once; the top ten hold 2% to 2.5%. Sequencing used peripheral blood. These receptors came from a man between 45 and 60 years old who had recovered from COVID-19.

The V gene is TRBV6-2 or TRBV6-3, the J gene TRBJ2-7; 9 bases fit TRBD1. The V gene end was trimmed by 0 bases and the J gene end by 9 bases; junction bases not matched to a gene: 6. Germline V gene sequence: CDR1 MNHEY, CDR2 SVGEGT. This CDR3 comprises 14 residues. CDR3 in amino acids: CASSYSGQGRRQYF. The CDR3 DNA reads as TGTGCCAGCAGTTACTCGGGACAGGGTAGGCGGCAGTACTTC.

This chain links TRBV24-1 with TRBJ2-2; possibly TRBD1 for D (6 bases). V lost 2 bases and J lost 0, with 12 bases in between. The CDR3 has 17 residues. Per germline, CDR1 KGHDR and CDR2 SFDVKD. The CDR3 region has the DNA TGTGCCACCAGTGATTATTCGGGGACATCGAACACCGGGGAGCTGTTTTTT. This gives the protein CATSDYSGTSNTGELFF.

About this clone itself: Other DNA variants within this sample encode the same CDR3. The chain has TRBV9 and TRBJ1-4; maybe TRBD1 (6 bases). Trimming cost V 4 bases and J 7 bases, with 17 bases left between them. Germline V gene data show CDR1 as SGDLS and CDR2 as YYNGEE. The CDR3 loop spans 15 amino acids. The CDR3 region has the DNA TGTGCCAGCAGCCTCCAGACAGGAGTACGTGAAAAACTGTTTTTT. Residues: CASSLQTGVREKLFF.

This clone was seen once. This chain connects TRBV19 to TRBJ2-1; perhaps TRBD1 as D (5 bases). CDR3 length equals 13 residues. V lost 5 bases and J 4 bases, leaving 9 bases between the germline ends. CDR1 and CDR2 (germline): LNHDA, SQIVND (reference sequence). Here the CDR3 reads CASSGAGYNEQFF. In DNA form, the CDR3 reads TGTGCCAGTAGTGGGGCTGGGTACAATGAGCAGTTCTTC.

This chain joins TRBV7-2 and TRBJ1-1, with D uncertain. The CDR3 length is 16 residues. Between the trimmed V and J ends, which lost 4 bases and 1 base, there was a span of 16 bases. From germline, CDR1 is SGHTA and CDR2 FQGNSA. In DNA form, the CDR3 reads TGTGCCAGCAGCTCTGTCGAGATCACTAAGAACACTGAAGCTTTCTTT. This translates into CASSSVEITKNTEAFF.

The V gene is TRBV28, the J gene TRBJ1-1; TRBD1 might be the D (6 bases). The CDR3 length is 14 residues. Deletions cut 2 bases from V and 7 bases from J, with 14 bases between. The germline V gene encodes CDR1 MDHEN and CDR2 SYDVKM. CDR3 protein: CASSLTGFDGEAFF. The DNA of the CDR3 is TGTGCCAGCAGTTTAACAGGGTTCGATGGTGAAGCTTTCTTT. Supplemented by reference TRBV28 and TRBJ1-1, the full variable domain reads DVKVTQSSRYLVKRTGEKVFLECVQDMDHENMFWYRQDPGLGLRLIYFSYDVKMKEKGDIPEGYSVSREKKERFSLILESASTNQTSMYLCASSLTGFDGEAFFGQGTRLTVV.

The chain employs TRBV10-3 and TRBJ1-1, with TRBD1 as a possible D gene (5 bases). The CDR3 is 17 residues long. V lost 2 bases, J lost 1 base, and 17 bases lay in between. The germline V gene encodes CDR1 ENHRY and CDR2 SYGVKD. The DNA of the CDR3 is TGTGCCATCAGTGAGCCTCTACTGACAGACCCGAACACTGAAGCTTTCTTT. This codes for CAISEPLLTDPNTEAFF.

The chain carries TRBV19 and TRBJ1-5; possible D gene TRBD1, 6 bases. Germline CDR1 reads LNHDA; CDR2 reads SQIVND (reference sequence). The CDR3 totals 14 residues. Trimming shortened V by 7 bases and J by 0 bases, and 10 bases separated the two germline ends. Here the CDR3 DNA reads TGTGCCAGTACAGGGGCCTATAGCAATCAGCCCCAGCATTTT. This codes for CASTGAYSNQPQHF.

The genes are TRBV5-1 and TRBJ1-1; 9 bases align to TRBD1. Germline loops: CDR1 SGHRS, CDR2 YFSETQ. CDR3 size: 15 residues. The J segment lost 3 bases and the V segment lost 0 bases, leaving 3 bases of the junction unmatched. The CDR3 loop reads CASSLDRGRDTEAFF. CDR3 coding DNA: TGCGCCAGCAGCTTGGACAGGGGGCGAGACACTGAAGCTTTCTTT.

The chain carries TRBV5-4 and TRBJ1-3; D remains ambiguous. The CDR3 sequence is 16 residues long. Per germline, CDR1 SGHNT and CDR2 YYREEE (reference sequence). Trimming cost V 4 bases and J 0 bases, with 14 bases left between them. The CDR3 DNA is TGTGCCAGCAGCCCCGGGAGACTGGGCTCTGGAAACACCATATATTTT. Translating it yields CASSPGRLGSGNTIYF.

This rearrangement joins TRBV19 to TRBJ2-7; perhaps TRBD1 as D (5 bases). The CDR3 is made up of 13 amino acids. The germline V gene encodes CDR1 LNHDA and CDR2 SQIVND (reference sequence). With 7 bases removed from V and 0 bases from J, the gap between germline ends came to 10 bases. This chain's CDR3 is CASNPGASYEQYF. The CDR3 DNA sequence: TGTGCCAGTAACCCTGGGGCCTCCTACGAGCAGTACTTC.

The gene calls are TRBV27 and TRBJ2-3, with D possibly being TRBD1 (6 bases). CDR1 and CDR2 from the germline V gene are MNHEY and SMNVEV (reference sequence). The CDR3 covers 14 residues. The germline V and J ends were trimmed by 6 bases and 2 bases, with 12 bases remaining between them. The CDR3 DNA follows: TGTGCCAGCAGCCTGACAGGCACCACAGATACGCAGTATTTT. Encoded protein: CASSLTGTTDTQYF.

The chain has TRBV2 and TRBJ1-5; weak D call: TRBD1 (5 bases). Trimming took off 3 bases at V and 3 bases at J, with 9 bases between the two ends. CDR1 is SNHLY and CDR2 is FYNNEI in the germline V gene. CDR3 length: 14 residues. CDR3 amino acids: CASSERQFNQPQHF. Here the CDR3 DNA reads TGTGCCAGCAGTGAGCGACAGTTCAATCAGCCCCAGCATTTT.

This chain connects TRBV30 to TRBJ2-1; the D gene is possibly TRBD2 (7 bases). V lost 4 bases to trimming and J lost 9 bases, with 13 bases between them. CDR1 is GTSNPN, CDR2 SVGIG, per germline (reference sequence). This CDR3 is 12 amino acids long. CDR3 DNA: TGTGCCTGGAACCGGGGGGCAGGTGAGCAGTTCTTC. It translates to CAWNRGAGEQFF.

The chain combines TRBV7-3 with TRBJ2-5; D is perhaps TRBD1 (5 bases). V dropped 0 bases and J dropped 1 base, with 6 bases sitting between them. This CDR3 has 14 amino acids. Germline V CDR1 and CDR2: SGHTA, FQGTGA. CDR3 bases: TGTGCCAGCAGCTTAACGGGGCCCCAAGAGACCCAGTACTTC. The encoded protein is CASSLTGPQETQYF.

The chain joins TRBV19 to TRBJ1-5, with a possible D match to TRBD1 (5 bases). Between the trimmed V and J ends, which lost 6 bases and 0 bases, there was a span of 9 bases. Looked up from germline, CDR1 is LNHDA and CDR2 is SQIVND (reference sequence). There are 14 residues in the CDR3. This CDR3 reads CASSQGNSNQPQHF. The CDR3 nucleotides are TGTGCCAGTAGCCAGGGTAATAGCAATCAGCCCCAGCATTTT.

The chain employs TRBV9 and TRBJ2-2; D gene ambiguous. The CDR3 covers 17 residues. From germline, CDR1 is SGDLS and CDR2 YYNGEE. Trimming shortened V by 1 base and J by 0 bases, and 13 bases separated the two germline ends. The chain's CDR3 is CASSVLGRHANTGELFF. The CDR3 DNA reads TGTGCCAGCAGCGTATTGGGCCGTCACGCGAACACCGGGGAGCTGTTTTTT.

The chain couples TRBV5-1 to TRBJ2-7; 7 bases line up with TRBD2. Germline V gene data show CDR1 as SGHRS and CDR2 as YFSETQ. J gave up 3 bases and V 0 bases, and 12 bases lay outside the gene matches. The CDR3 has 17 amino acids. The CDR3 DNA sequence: TGCGCCAGCAGCTTGGCGGGGGGAAGGAGGCCTATCTACGAGCAGTACTTC. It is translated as CASSLAGGRRPIYEQYF.

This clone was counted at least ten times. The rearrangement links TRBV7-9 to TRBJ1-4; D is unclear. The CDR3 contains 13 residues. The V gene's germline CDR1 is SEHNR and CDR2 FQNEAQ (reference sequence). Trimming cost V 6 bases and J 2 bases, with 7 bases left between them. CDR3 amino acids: CASRPGTNEKLFF. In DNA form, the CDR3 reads TGTGCCAGCAGACCCGGGACTAATGAAAAACTGTTTTTT.

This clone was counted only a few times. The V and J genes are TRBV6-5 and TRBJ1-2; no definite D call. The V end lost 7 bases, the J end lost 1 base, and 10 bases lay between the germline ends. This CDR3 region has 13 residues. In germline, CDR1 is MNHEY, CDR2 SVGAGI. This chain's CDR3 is CASMTTDNYGYTF. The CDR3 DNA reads TGTGCCAGCATGACAACGGATAACTATGGCTACACCTTC.

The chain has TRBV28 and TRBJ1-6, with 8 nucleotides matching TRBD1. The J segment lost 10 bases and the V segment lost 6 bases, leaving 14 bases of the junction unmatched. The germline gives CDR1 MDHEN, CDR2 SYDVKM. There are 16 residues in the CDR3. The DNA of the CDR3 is TGTGCCAGCAGGCGGTATACCGGGACAGGAGGCTCACCCCTCCACTTT. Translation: CASRRYTGTGGSPLHF.

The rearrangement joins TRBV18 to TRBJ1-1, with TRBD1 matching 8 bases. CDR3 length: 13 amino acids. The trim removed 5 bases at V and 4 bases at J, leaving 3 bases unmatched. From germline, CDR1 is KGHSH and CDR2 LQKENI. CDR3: CASSDRGSTEAFF. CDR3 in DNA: TGTGCCAGCTCAGACAGGGGTTCCACTGAAGCTTTCTTT.

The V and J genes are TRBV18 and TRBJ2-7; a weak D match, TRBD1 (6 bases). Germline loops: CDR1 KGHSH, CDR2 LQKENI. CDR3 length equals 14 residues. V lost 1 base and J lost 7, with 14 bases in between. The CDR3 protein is CASSPLRDTREQYF. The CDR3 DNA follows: TGTGCCAGCTCACCACTCCGGGACACGAGGGAGCAGTACTTC.

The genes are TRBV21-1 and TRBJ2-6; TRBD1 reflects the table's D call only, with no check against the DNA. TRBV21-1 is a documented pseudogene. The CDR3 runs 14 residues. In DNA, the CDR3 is TGTGCCAGCACCAGTCGTGCTGGGGCCAACGTCCTGACTTTC. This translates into CASTSRAGANVLTF.

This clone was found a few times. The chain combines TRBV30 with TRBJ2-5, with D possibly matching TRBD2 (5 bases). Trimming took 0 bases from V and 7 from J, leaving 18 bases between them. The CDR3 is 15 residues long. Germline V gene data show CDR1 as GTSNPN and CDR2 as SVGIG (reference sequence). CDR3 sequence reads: CAWSVSSTIRGTQYF. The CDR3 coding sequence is TGTGCCTGGAGTGTCTCTAGCACAATACGGGGGACCCAGTACTTC.

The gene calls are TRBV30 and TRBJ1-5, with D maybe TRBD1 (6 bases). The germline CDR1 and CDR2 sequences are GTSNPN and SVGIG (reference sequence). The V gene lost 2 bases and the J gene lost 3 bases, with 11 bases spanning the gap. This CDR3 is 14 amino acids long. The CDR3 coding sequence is TGTGCCTGGAGTATGACAGGACCCAATCAGCCCCAGCATTTT. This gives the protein CAWSMTGPNQPQHF.

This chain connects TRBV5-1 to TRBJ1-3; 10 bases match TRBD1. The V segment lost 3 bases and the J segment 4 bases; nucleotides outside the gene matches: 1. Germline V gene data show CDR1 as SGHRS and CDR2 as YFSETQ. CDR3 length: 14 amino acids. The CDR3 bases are TGCGCCAGCAGCTCGACAGGGGGCGGAAACACCATATATTTT. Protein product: CASSSTGGGNTIYF.

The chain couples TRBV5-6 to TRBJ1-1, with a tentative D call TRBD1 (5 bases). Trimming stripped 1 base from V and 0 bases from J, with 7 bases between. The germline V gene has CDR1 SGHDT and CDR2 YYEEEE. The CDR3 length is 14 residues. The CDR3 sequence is CASSLNRMNTEAFF. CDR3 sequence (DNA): TGTGCCAGCAGCTTGAACAGGATGAACACTGAAGCTTTCTTT.

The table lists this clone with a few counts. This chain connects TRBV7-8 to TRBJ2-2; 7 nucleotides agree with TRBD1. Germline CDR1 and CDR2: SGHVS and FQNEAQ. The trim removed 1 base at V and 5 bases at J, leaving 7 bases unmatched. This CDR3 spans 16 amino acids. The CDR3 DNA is TGTGCCAGCAGCTTAGGGAGGACAGGTTTGACCGGGGAGCTGTTTTTT. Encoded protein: CASSLGRTGLTGELFF.

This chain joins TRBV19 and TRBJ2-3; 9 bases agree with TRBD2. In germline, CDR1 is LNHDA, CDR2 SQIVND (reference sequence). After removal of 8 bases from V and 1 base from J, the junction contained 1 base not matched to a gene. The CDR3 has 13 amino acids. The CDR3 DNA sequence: TGTGCCAGTCGACTAGCGGGCACAGATACGCAGTATTTT. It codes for CASRLAGTDTQYF.